The source of this TCR beta chain is a study of T cell repertoires in cytomegalovirus infection. Study-wide results and caveats: Carriage of CMV together with the relevant HLA was identifiable through cumulative public TCR beta family frequency.

With regard to this clonotype: Its cognate antigen is unknown.

Trimming took off 4 bases at V and 10 bases at J, with 11 bases between the two ends. The CDR3 contains 13 residues. MiXCR was run by TCRdb on the reads, yielding one entry per CDR3 protein. The table includes under 850,000 distinct CDR3 sequences, roughly 36% detected once. The receptor was isolated from a human donor in good health (CMV status not recorded). Some clones in this sample may be carry-over from other donors' samples. V and J are TRBV12-3 or TRBV12-4 and TRBJ1-6; D possibly corresponds to TRBD1 (5 bases). The sequenced sample consisted of PBMCs. CDR3 coding DNA: TGTGCCAGCAGTTCCGGGACCGGATCACCCCTCCACTTT. Amino acid sequence: CASSSGTGSPLHF.